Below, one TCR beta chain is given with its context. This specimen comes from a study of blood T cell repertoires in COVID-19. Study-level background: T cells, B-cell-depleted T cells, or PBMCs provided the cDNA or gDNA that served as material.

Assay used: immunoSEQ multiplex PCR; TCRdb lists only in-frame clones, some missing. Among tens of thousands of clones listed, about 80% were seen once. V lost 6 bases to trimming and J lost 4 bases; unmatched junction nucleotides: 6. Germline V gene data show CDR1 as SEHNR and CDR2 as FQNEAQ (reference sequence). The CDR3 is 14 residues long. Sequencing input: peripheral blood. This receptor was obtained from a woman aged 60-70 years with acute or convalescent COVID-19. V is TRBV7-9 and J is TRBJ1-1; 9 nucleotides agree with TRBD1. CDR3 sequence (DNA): TGTGCCAGCAGTCTGGACAGGGGATCCACTGAAGCTTTCTTT. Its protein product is CASSLDRGSTEAFF.